This T cell receptor beta chain was recovered during a study of T cells in Graves' hyperthyroidism and ophthalmopathy. This clonotype came up once. A read error may be the cause here, since a much bigger clone is one base away. Given the absence of the conserved phenylalanine or tryptophan at the CDR3 end, a read error is likely. There were TCR beta CDR3 regions amplified from RNA transcripts. HTBI primers were employed in a first-round RT-PCR of the TCR CDR3. TCRdb re-derived calls from the multiplex PCR reads in MiXCR, one entry per CDR3 protein. The sample gives a few hundred thousand distinct CDR3 sequences, around a sixth of which show up once; around a sixth is in the top ten. The clonotype was recovered from a woman in her thirties or forties with Graves' ophthalmopathy. What was sequenced was blood.

In DNA, the CDR3 is TGTGCCAGCAGCTCAAGGAGCGGGAGATACCACGGGCAGTACCTC. Protein product: CASSSRSGRYHGQYL. The chain combines TRBV13 with TRBJ2-7; 8 bases agree with TRBD2. The CDR3 length is 15 residues. CDR1 is PRHDT, CDR2 FYEKMQ, per germline (reference sequence). Trimming at V came to 4 bases and at J to 9 bases, leaving 14 bases not matched to a gene.